The 17 T cell receptor beta chains below come from one sample, sequenced in a study of human T cells and chemical hapten exposure. TCRdb reanalysed the RACE reads using MiXCR and keeps one entry per CDR3 protein. This table holds over 35,000 distinct CDR3 sequences, roughly a tenth found once. As for time point: pre-sensitization, week 0. Treatment here: therapeutic diphenylcyclopropenone sensitization with weekly scalp DPC. The material sequenced was whole blood, taken in connection with sensitization to the hapten diphenylcyclopropenone (DPC). Receptors were obtained from a man aged 25-40 years with alopecia areata. Some clones in this sample may be carry-over from other donors' samples.

The chain has TRBV20-1 and TRBJ2-1; D possibly corresponds to TRBD2 (5 bases). Trimming took off 5 bases at V and 0 bases at J, with 17 bases between the two ends. CDR1 and CDR2 (germline): DFQATT, SNEGSKA (reference sequence). CDR3 length equals 16 residues. The chain's CDR3 is CSAPNEGSRSYNEQFF. CDR3 DNA sequence: TGCAGTGCTCCAAATGAGGGTTCTCGCTCCTACAATGAGCAGTTCTTC.

This sequence joins TRBV25-1 and TRBJ1-1; D gene uncertain. The CDR3 has 15 residues. With 8 bases removed from V and 0 bases from J, the gap between germline ends came to 16 bases. Germline V gene data show CDR1 as MGHDK and CDR2 as SYGVNS. This CDR3 is CASRYSGVMNTEAFF. For the CDR3, the DNA is TGTGCCAGCCGCTACAGTGGGGTGATGAACACTGAAGCTTTCTTT.

This clonotype occurred a few times. The chain recombines TRBV30 with TRBJ1-3; no firm D call. The CDR3 has 12 residues. Deletions cut 5 bases from V and 0 bases from J, with 5 bases between. CDR1 and CDR2 from the germline V gene are GTSNPN and SVGIG (reference sequence). The CDR3 spells CAWAISGNTIYF. As DNA, the CDR3 is TGTGCCTGGGCAATCTCTGGAAACACCATATATTTT.

This clonotype was found many times. The genes are TRBV29-1 and TRBJ2-2; D not certain. V lost 7 bases, J lost 5 bases, and 11 bases lay in between. From germline, CDR1 is SQVTM and CDR2 ANQGSEA. CDR3 size: 12 residues. The CDR3 loop reads CSAHPETGELFF. CDR3 DNA: TGCAGCGCCCACCCCGAGACCGGGGAGCTGTTTTTT.

This clonotype turned up a few times. This chain uses TRBV6-5 with TRBJ2-5; D remains unclear. CDR1 is MNHEY, CDR2 SVGAGI, per germline. V was trimmed by 5 bases and J by 4 bases, leaving 14 bases between them. The CDR3 is 14 amino acids. This chain's CDR3 is CASSRGRLLETQYF. The CDR3 DNA is TGTGCCAGCAGTCGCGGCAGGTTGTTAGAGACCCAGTACTTC.

This clonotype has at least ten counts. This sequence joins TRBV7-3 and TRBJ2-3, with D tentatively TRBD1 or TRBD2 (6 bases each). The germline gives CDR1 SGHTA, CDR2 FQGTGA. V gave up 5 bases and J gave up 4 bases, with 10 bases separating them. The CDR3 loop spans 13 amino acids. CDR3 DNA sequence: TGTGCCAGCAGCCAGGGGACTTCAGATACGCAGTATTTT. Translation gives CASSQGTSDTQYF. The full variable domain, with the rest looked up from reference TRBV7-3 and TRBJ2-3, is GAGVSQTPSNKVTEKGKYVELRCDPISGHTALYWYRQSLGQGPEFLIYFQGTGAADDSGLPNDRFFAVRPEGSVSTLKIQRTERGDSAVYLCASSQGTSDTQYFGPGTRLTVL.

The V and J genes are TRBV27 and TRBJ2-3; 8 bases agree with TRBD2. V gave up 6 bases and J gave up 0 bases; unmatched junction bases: 5. CDR1 is MNHEY and CDR2 is SMNVEV in the germline V gene (reference sequence). The CDR3 runs 15 residues. CDR3 residues: CASSPLAGSTDTQYF. The DNA of the CDR3 is TGTGCCAGCAGCCCCTTAGCGGGGAGCACAGATACGCAGTATTTT.

This clonotype has just a few counts. The chain combines TRBV25-1 with TRBJ1-1, with 10 bases fitting TRBD1. Looked up from germline, CDR1 is MGHDK and CDR2 is SYGVNS. The CDR3 consists of 10 residues. Unmatched junction bases numbered 0, after V lost 9 bases and J lost 8 bases. CDR3 amino acids: CARTGGEAFF. The CDR3 DNA reads TGTGCCAGGACAGGGGGCGAAGCTTTCTTT.

This clonotype was found a few times. The CDR3 loop is CASNPGRSTDTQYF. As DNA, the CDR3 is TGTGCCAGCAATCCTGGGAGAAGCACAGATACGCAGTATTTT. This sequence joins TRBV7-2 and TRBJ2-3; tentatively, D is TRBD2 (5 bases). Germline CDR1 is SGHTA and CDR2 is FQGNSA. The CDR3 extends over 14 amino acids. V was clipped by 7 bases and J by 0 bases, with 11 bases between them.

This clonotype occurred a few times. The chain carries TRBV20-1 and TRBJ2-3, with TRBD1 identical over 8 bases. There are 17 residues in the CDR3. Germline V gives CDR1 DFQATT, CDR2 SNEGSKA (reference sequence). J lost 1 base, V lost 4 bases, and 13 bases had no gene match. This CDR3 reads CSANKRIRGLGTDTQYF. The CDR3 DNA reads as TGCAGTGCTAACAAAAGAATCAGGGGGCTTGGCACAGATACGCAGTATTTT.

The table lists this clonotype with many counts. The chain joins TRBV11-3 to TRBJ2-5; the match to TRBD1 covers 7 bases. The V gene end was trimmed by 0 bases and the J gene end by 3 bases; junction bases not matched to a gene: 10. Germline-derived CDR1 and CDR2 are SGHNT and YENEEA. The CDR3 consists of 17 residues. The CDR3 DNA reads as TGTGCCAGCAGCTTAGATCGCGGAAGGACAGGAGAAGAGACCCAGTACTTC. It specifies CASSLDRGRTGEETQYF.

Judged by abundance, this clonotype is medium-sized. The chain carries TRBV12-3 or TRBV12-4 and TRBJ2-7; D possibly corresponds to TRBD2 (7 bases). The CDR3 totals 17 residues. The germline V and J ends were trimmed by 4 bases and 5 bases, with 24 bases remaining between them. CDR3 nucleotides: TGTGCCAGCAGTTCTCTTACCTCGGGGGGCCGGCTTGACGAGCAGTACTTC. Translating gives CASSSLTSGGRLDEQYF.

This sequence joins TRBV6-5 and TRBJ1-6; 8 bases match TRBD1. The CDR3 loop spans 17 amino acids. Germline trimming cut 0 bases from V and 8 bases from J; bases unmatched to any gene: 9. Germline V gene lookup returns CDR1 MNHEY and CDR2 SVGAGI. DNA of the CDR3: TGTGCCAGCAGTTACTCGTATTCAGGGGGCACGGATTCACCCCTCCACTTT. The encoded protein is CASSYSYSGGTDSPLHF.

V and J are TRBV11-2 and TRBJ1-1, with 7 positions matching TRBD1. The V gene end was trimmed by 4 bases and the J gene end by 4 bases; junction bases not matched to a gene: 9. CDR1 is SGHAT, CDR2 FQNNGV, per germline. The CDR3 spans 15 residues. The CDR3 DNA follows: TGTGCCAGCAGCTCTGGGACAGTGTCGGGCACTGAAGCTTTCTTT. Translated: CASSSGTVSGTEAFF.

Details on this clonotype: A read error may be the cause here, since a much bigger clone is one base away. The rearrangement joins TRBV29-1 to TRBJ2-2, with TRBD1 identical over 8 bases. The length of the CDR3 is 12 residues. Germline V lookup: CDR1 SQVTM, CDR2 ANQGSEA. The CDR3 sequence: CNVDRATGELFF. The CDR3 DNA sequence: TGCAACGTGGACAGGGCCACCGGGGAGCTGTTTTTT.

This clonotype appeared a few times. The genes are TRBV5-5 and TRBJ2-2, with unresolved D. The ends were cut back, 0 bases at V and 5 bases at J, with 8 bases in the middle. The CDR3 covers 14 residues. The germline V gene has CDR1 SGHKS and CDR2 YYEKEE (reference sequence). CDR3 sequence (DNA): TGTGCCAGCAGCTTGGTGGCAGGAACCGGGGAGCTGTTTTTT. Encoded protein: CASSLVAGTGELFF.

V gene TRBV5-4 combines with J gene TRBJ2-5; 9 positions match TRBD1. The CDR3 length is 15 residues. J was trimmed by 5 bases and V by 4 bases; bases with no gene match: 9. Per germline, CDR1 SGHNT and CDR2 YYREEE (reference sequence). The CDR3 DNA follows: TGTGCCAGCAGCAAGGGGACAGGGAGAGCCGAGACCCAGTACTTC. This translates into CASSKGTGRAETQYF.